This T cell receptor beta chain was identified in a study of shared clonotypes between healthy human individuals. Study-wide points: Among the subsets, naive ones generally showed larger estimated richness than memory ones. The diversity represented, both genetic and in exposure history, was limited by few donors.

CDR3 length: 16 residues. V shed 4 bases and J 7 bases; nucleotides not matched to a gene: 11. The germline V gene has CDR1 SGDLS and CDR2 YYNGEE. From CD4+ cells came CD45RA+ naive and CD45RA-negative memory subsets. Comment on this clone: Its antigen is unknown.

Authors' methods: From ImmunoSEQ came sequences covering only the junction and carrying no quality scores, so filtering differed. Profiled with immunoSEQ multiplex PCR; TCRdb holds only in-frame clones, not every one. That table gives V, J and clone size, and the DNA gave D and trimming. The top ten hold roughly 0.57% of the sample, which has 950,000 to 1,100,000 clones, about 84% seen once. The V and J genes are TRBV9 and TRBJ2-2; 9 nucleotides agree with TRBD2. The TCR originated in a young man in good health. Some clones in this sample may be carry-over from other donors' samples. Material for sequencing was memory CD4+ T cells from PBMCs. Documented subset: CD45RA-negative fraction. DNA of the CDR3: TGTGCCAGCAGCTCACTTCTAGCGGGAACCATCGGGGAGCTGTTTTTT. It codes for CASSSLLAGTIGELFF.